These 27 T cell receptor beta chains came from one sample sequenced in a study of cytomegalovirus exposure and HLA in healthy donors. Use of 60 Vbeta and 13 Jbeta primers characterized the PCR. Assay: immunoSEQ multiplex PCR; the TCRdb copy retains only in-frame clones and omits some. The sample consists of roughly 120,000 clones, 77% of them appearing once. Sequencing was carried out using PBMCs. Receptors were obtained from a human donor in good health.

This rearrangement joins TRBV10-3 to TRBJ2-1; no reliable D call. V was pared by 6 bases and J by 5 bases, with 11 bases between. The CDR3 is made up of 13 amino acids. Germline V CDR1 and CDR2: ENHRY, SYGVKD. The CDR3 sequence is CAISPTGNNEQFF. The CDR3 coding sequence is TGTGCCATCAGCCCGACTGGAAACAATGAGCAGTTCTTC.

The genes are TRBV5-1 and TRBJ1-6; D is uncertain. Germline V gives CDR1 SGHRS, CDR2 YFSETQ. The CDR3 consists of 15 residues. Trimming cost V 4 bases and J 7 bases, with 15 bases left between them. CDR3 protein: CASSRERASNSPLHF. DNA of the CDR3: TGCGCCAGCAGCCGAGAGCGGGCTTCGAATTCACCCCTCCACTTT.

The chain recombines TRBV6-5 with TRBJ2-7, with D perhaps matching TRBD1 (6 bases). CDR1 and CDR2 (germline): MNHEY, SVGAGI. The germline V and J ends were trimmed by 0 bases and 0 bases, with 12 bases remaining between them. The CDR3 runs to 16 residues. CDR3 coding DNA: TGTGCCAGCAGTTACTCGTACAGGGTGAGCTCCTACGAGCAGTACTTC. The encoded protein is CASSYSYRVSSYEQYF.

This clone was counted only a few times. This sequence joins TRBV18 and TRBJ1-6, with D tentatively TRBD1 (6 bases). CDR1 and CDR2 (germline): KGHSH, LQKENI. V lost 2 bases to trimming and J lost 5 bases, with 10 bases between them. This CDR3 is built from 15 residues. The CDR3 region has the DNA TGTGCCAGCTCACCAGTGAAGGGGGATAATTCACCCCTCCACTTT. It codes for CASSPVKGDNSPLHF.

The rearrangement joins TRBV11-3 to TRBJ2-1, with a possible D match to TRBD2 (7 bases). The length of the CDR3 is 19 residues. Trimming pared 4 bases from V and 1 base from J, leaving 23 bases between. Germline V CDR1 and CDR2: SGHNT, YENEEA. This CDR3 is CASSSTPGGGGGSYNEQFF. The DNA for the CDR3 is TGTGCCAGCAGCTCCACCCCCGGGGGCGGCGGGGGATCCTACAATGAGCAGTTCTTC. The variable domain in full, completed from reference TRBV11-3 and TRBJ2-1, reads EAGVVQSPRYKIIEKKQPVAFWCNPISGHNTLYWYLQNLGQGPELLIRYENEEAVDDSQLPKDRFSAERLKGVDSTLKIQPAELGDSAVYLCASSSTPGGGGGSYNEQFFGPGTRLTVL.

The chain joins TRBV27 to TRBJ2-7, with D possibly matching TRBD1 (6 bases). Trimming pared 0 bases from V and 7 bases from J, leaving 16 bases between. Germline CDR1 is MNHEY and CDR2 is SMNVEV (reference sequence). The CDR3 contains 15 residues. The CDR3 DNA is TGTGCCAGCAGTTTATCTTTGGGGGCAGGCTGGGAGCAGTACTTC. This gives the protein CASSLSLGAGWEQYF.

The chain couples TRBV9 to TRBJ1-2; tentative D call: TRBD1 (5 bases). Deletions cut 0 bases from V and 8 bases from J, with 11 bases between. Germline lookup yields CDR1 SGDLS and CDR2 YYNGEE. The CDR3 spans 13 residues. In nucleotides, the CDR3 is TGTGCCAGCAGCGTAGACGGGGGGAAGGGCTACACCTTC. Protein sequence: CASSVDGGKGYTF.

This chain joins TRBV7-6 and TRBJ2-3; 8 bases agree with TRBD2. There are 16 residues in the CDR3. V lost 5 bases, J lost 0 bases, and 7 bases stayed unmatched. The V gene's germline CDR1 is SGHVS and CDR2 FNYEAQ. CDR3 loop: CASSPLADASTDTQYF. Written as DNA, the CDR3 is TGTGCCAGCAGCCCACTAGCGGATGCTAGCACAGATACGCAGTATTTT.

The chain couples TRBV19 to TRBJ1-2; a possible D gene is TRBD1 (5 bases). The CDR3 covers 14 residues. The germline CDR1 and CDR2 sequences are LNHDA and SQIVND (reference sequence). CDR3 nucleotides: TGTGCGAGTGAAAGGGGCGGTCGCGTCTATGGCTACACCTTC. Translated, it gives CASERGGRVYGYTF.

This clone was recorded a few times. This chain joins TRBV23-1 and TRBJ2-1; perhaps TRBD1 as D (6 bases). TRBV23-1 is an ORF, and what it does is uncertain. The CDR3 sequence is 12 residues long. Trimming shortened V by 2 bases and J by 16 bases, and 15 bases separated the two germline ends. CDR3 in DNA: TGCGCCAGCAGTCAAGGGCAGGGGATCAATTTCTTC. This codes for CASSQGQGINFF.

The genes are TRBV6-5 and TRBJ2-1, with D tentatively TRBD1 (6 bases). Trimming stripped 10 bases from V and 7 bases from J, with 11 bases between. The CDR3 loop spans 11 amino acids. The germline V gene has CDR1 MNHEY and CDR2 SVGAGI. For the CDR3, the DNA is TGTGCCACCACAGGGTTGAATGAGCAGTTCTTC. It specifies CATTGLNEQFF.

This clone was detected only a few times. This chain links TRBV5-6 with TRBJ2-1; D might be TRBD2 (7 bases). The CDR3 has 16 amino acids. Germline CDR1 and CDR2: SGHDT and YYEEEE. With 0 bases removed from V and 7 bases from J, the gap between germline ends came to 17 bases. The CDR3 region is CASSLVRGRAGNEQFF. CDR3 DNA sequence: TGTGCCAGCAGCTTGGTGAGGGGGAGGGCCGGAAATGAGCAGTTCTTC.

V usage is TRBV15 and J usage is TRBJ1-4; 7 bases are shared with TRBD1. Germline V gene data show CDR1 as LNHNV and CDR2 as YYDKDF (reference sequence). V was clipped by 4 bases and J by 7 bases; unmatched bases: 9. There are 15 residues in the CDR3. The CDR3 is CATSKETGIGEKLFF. CDR3 coding DNA: TGTGCCACCAGCAAAGAGACAGGGATCGGTGAAAAACTGTTTTTT.

In nucleotides, the CDR3 is TGTGCCAGCAGCCCAAGACAGGGGAGGGCGGACACTGAAGCTTTCTTT. Translated: CASSPRQGRADTEAFF. V is TRBV13 and J is TRBJ1-1; 8 bases match TRBD1. The CDR3 has 16 residues. Trimming took 5 bases from V and 3 from J; bases not matched to a gene: 11. Germline CDR1 is PRHDT and CDR2 is FYEKMQ (reference sequence). The variable domain in full, with the rest retrieved from reference TRBV13 and TRBJ1-1, is AAGVIQSPRHLIKEKRETATLKCYPIPRHDTVYWYQQGPGQDPQFLISFYEKMQSDKGSIPDRFSAQQFSDYHSELNMSSLELGDSALYFCASSPRQGRADTEAFFGQGTRLTVV.

The chain combines TRBV27 with TRBJ1-1; 7 bases match TRBD1. V was clipped by 6 bases and J by 1 base; unmatched bases: 5. The CDR3 contains 14 residues. Germline CDR1 MNHEY, CDR2 SMNVEV (reference sequence). The CDR3: CASRPGQPNTEAFF. The CDR3 DNA is TGTGCCAGCAGACCGGGACAGCCGAACACTGAAGCTTTCTTT.

The chain combines TRBV29-1 with TRBJ2-7; no firm D call. V lost 7 bases to trimming and J lost 3 bases, with 16 bases between them. This CDR3 has 13 amino acids. Germline V gene data show CDR1 as SQVTM and CDR2 as ANQGSEA. The CDR3 region has the DNA TGCAGCGCCAGACTCTCCACTGGCTACGAGCAGTACTTC. Residues: CSARLSTGYEQYF.

This chain uses TRBV6-5 with TRBJ2-5; D not resolved. V was shortened by 0 bases and J by 11 bases, with 10 bases between the two germline ends. From germline, CDR1 is MNHEY and CDR2 SVGAGI. There are 12 residues in the CDR3. The CDR3: CASSYSGGEQYF. The CDR3 region has the DNA TGTGCCAGCAGTTACTCAGGCGGAGAGCAGTACTTC.

This chain uses TRBV9 with TRBJ1-2; D gene ambiguous. This CDR3 has 13 residues. Trimming stripped 1 base from V and 1 base from J, with 5 bases between. CDR1 and CDR2 (germline): SGDLS, YYNGEE. CDR3 DNA: TGTGCCAGCAGCGTACAGTTTAACTATGGCTACACCTTC. It yields the protein CASSVQFNYGYTF.

The chain couples TRBV19 to TRBJ2-5, with 7 bases matching TRBD2. There are 14 residues in the CDR3. Trimming removed 2 bases from V and 4 bases from J; junction bases left unmatched: 4. Germline CDR1 is LNHDA and CDR2 is SQIVND (reference sequence). The CDR3 loop reads CASSISWEGETQYF. CDR3 bases: TGTGCCAGTAGTATATCCTGGGAGGGAGAGACCCAGTACTTC.

The genes are TRBV5-1 and TRBJ2-2; possibly TRBD2 for D (5 bases). V was pared by 6 bases and J by 1 base, with 10 bases between. Germline lookup yields CDR1 SGHRS and CDR2 YFSETQ. This CDR3 contains 14 residues. The DNA of the CDR3 is TGCGCCAGCATGGCGGAGGAGAACACCGGGGAGCTGTTTTTT. Translated, it gives CASMAEENTGELFF. The variable domain in full, with the rest retrieved from reference TRBV5-1 and TRBJ2-2, is KAGVTQTPRYLIKTRGQQVTLSCSPISGHRSVSWYQQTPGQGLQFLFEYFSETQRNKGNFPGRFSGRQFSNSRSEMNVSTLELGDSALYLCASMAEENTGELFFGEGSRLTVL.

On this clone itself: Other DNA variants within this sample encode the same CDR3. The chain has TRBV5-1 and TRBJ1-1, with TRBD1 identical over 11 bases. V dropped 3 bases and J dropped 4; count of bases not matched to a gene: 2. CDR3 length: 14 amino acids. Germline CDR1 and CDR2: SGHRS and YFSETQ. CDR3 nucleotides: TGCGCCAGCAGCTCGGGGACAGGGGGCACTGAAGCTTTCTTT. This gives the protein CASSSGTGGTEAFF.

Only a few counts were recorded for this clone. This sequence joins TRBV6-5 and TRBJ1-4; TRBD1 matches 9 bases. The CDR3 has 14 residues. V dropped 2 bases and J dropped 6; count of bases not matched to a gene: 1. Looked up from germline, CDR1 is MNHEY and CDR2 is SVGAGI. The CDR3 DNA reads as TGTGCCAGCAGTTACCGGGACAGGGATGAAAAACTGTTTTTT. Translating it yields CASSYRDRDEKLFF.

Only a few counts were recorded for this clone. V is TRBV25-1 and J is TRBJ1-2; no reliable D call. CDR1 and CDR2 from the germline V gene are MGHDK and SYGVNS. This CDR3 region has 14 residues. Trimming pared 4 bases from V and 5 bases from J, leaving 14 bases between. Here the CDR3 DNA reads TGTGCCAGCAGTGGTTCGGGTGCTGGGTATGGCTACACCTTC. Protein product: CASSGSGAGYGYTF.

This chain connects TRBV10-1 to TRBJ1-1; D is unclear. The CDR3 spans 13 residues. Germline V CDR1 and CDR2: WNHNN, SYGVQD (reference sequence). Trimming stripped 8 bases from V and 7 bases from J, with 17 bases between. The CDR3 bases are TGCGCCAGCTCGGGTTTCGCCGGTGGTGAAGCTTTCTTT. Protein product: CASSGFAGGEAFF.

The chain carries TRBV5-4 and TRBJ1-2; D may be TRBD1 (5 bases). There are 16 residues in the CDR3. The germline CDR1 and CDR2 sequences are SGHNT and YYREEE (reference sequence). The V end was cut by 6 bases, the J end by 7 bases, with 25 bases between. The CDR3 sequence: CASMGGAAGSVGGYTF. CDR3 nucleotide sequence: TGTGCCAGCATGGGAGGGGCCGCAGGGTCGGTTGGTGGCTACACCTTC.

The V and J genes are TRBV6-5 and TRBJ1-1, with no clear D. Looked up from germline, CDR1 is MNHEY and CDR2 is SVGAGI. The CDR3 runs 12 residues. Trimming cost V 5 bases and J 0 bases, with 4 bases left between them. The CDR3 here is CASSHLNTEAFF. The CDR3, as DNA: TGTGCCAGCAGTCATTTGAACACTGAAGCTTTCTTT.

The V call is TRBV9, the J call TRBJ2-3, with D possibly matching TRBD2 (6 bases). V was clipped by 3 bases and J by 6 bases, with 14 bases between them. From germline, CDR1 is SGDLS and CDR2 YYNGEE. The CDR3 extends over 14 amino acids. The DNA for the CDR3 is TGTGCCAGCAGCGGAGCGGGTGATCTGGATACGCAGTATTTT. Its translation is CASSGAGDLDTQYF.